This T cell receptor (beta chain) was identified during a study of blood T cell repertoires in COVID-19. Study at large: Spain, Italy and the United States supplied samples that represented acute and convalescent COVID-19.

CDR3 size: 15 residues. In germline, CDR1 is SEHNR, CDR2 FQNEAQ (reference sequence). V was pared by 5 bases and J by 2 bases, with 3 bases of the junction left unmatched. Original methodology: From reference gene primer amplification, estimates of nucleated cell counts were derived. The table came from immunoSEQ multiplex PCR; TCRdb's copy has only in-frame clones and leaves some out. That table gives V, J and clone size, and the DNA gave D and trimming. This sample has tens of thousands of clones, with around 84% found just once. The clonotype comes from a human donor in a cohort sampled during active COVID-19. Sequenced material: peripheral blood. The rearrangement joins TRBV7-9 to TRBJ2-7; 13 bases match TRBD2. The CDR3: CASSRGTSGTYEQYF. The CDR3 DNA follows: TGTGCCAGCAGCCGTGGGACTAGCGGGACCTACGAGCAGTACTTC.